The following is a TCR beta chain sequence with its context. This sample stems from a study of blood T cell repertoires in COVID-19. Overall study context: Samples representing acute and convalescent COVID-19 were sourced from the United States, Italy and Spain. T cells, B-cell-depleted T cells, or PBMCs supplied cDNA or gDNA.

Source study methods: Reference gene primer amplification yielded estimated nucleated cell counts. The repertoire was sequenced with immunoSEQ multiplex PCR; TCRdb's copy has only in-frame clones and lacks some. The DNA was the basis for D and trimming; V, J and clone size are from that table. The sample has approximately 60,000 clones; 83% are singletons. The CDR3 contains 16 residues. The trim removed 8 bases at V and 0 bases at J, leaving 9 bases unmatched. In germline, CDR1 is LGHDT, CDR2 YNNKEL (reference sequence). The specimen sequenced was peripheral blood. This chain joins TRBV3-1 (or the pseudogene TRBV3-2) and TRBJ1-1; 10 bases align to TRBD1. The TCR comes from a human donor in a cohort sampled during active COVID-19. In nucleotides, the CDR3 is TGTGCCAGCGGTCCCACAGGACAGGGGGTGAACACTGAAGCTTTCTTT. Its protein product is CASGPTGQGVNTEAFF.